This T cell receptor (beta chain) was identified in a study of human T cells and chemical hapten exposure. Original processing methods: A typical sample had 95,000 to 100,000 TCRs, with about 23,224 to 700,000 overall. TCRdb reanalysed the RACE reads using MiXCR and keeps one entry per CDR3 protein. These V and J calls derive from TCRdb rather than the authors' analysis. This table has 380,000 or so distinct CDR3 sequences, around 5.5% appearing once. This CDR3 spans 15 amino acids. Trimming took 6 bases from V and 2 from J; bases not matched to a gene: 9. The sample's time point: pre-sensitization, week 0. The treatment is: therapeutic diphenylcyclopropenone sensitization with weekly scalp DPC.

The chain has TRBV12-3 or TRBV12-4 and TRBJ2-7; 8 bases line up with TRBD2. This clonotype was obtained from a woman under 30 with alopecia areata. Some clones in this sample may be carry-over from other donors' samples. The sequencing used whole blood, collected in connection with sensitization to the hapten diphenylcyclopropenone (DPC). The CDR3 DNA is TGTGCCAGCAGCCGGGGGGGGACGCTCGCCTACGAGCAGTACTTC. Encoded protein: CASSRGGTLAYEQYF.